One and the same sample provided the 11 T cell receptor beta chains below, sequenced in a study of T cell changes during pregnancy in multiple sclerosis. The method was immunoSEQ multiplex PCR; TCRdb's version includes in-frame clones alone and lacks a portion of them. The data show 35,000 to 55,000 clones, over 90% seen once. The specimen was peripheral blood, collected in the third trimester of pregnancy. These receptors all come from a female donor with multiple sclerosis, enrolled in a pregnancy study.

The chain has TRBV30 and TRBJ2-7; 7 bases line up with TRBD1. This CDR3 spans 13 amino acids. Germline CDR1 GTSNPN, CDR2 SVGIG (reference sequence). The V and J ends lost 0 bases and 6 bases, in that order; junction bases with no gene match: 5. The CDR3 here is CAWSVDRFGEQYF. DNA for the CDR3: TGTGCCTGGAGTGTGGACAGGTTTGGCGAGCAGTACTTC.

This clone was detected only a few times. The genes are TRBV4-1 and TRBJ1-1; 7 bases are a match to TRBD1. CDR1 is MGHRA and CDR2 is YSYEKL in the germline V gene. This CDR3 comprises 12 residues. V was clipped by 5 bases and J by 9 bases; unmatched bases: 6. In DNA, the CDR3 is TGCGCCAGCAGCGGACAGGAGGGCCAAGCTTTCTTT. It is translated as CASSGQEGQAFF.

CDR3 sequence reads: CASSALAGAPSSYNEQFF. The CDR3 coding sequence is TGTGCCAGCAGTGCACTAGCGGGAGCGCCGAGCTCCTACAATGAGCAGTTCTTC. The chain carries TRBV6-4 and TRBJ2-1; 11 bases line up with TRBD2. J lost 0 bases, V lost 4 bases, and 8 bases had no gene match. The CDR3 is 18 residues long. In germline, CDR1 is MRHNA, CDR2 SNTAGT.

The chain employs TRBV5-1 and TRBJ2-7, with TRBD2 as a possible D gene (5 bases). With 5 bases removed from V and 2 bases from J, the gap between germline ends came to 14 bases. The germline gives CDR1 SGHRS, CDR2 YFSETQ. The CDR3 runs to 14 residues. The CDR3 DNA reads as TGCGCCAGCAGTGCAAGCGGCTCGACCTACGAGCAGTACTTC. Protein: CASSASGSTYEQYF.

The V call is TRBV6-5, the J call TRBJ1-2, with 8 bases identical to TRBD1. Per germline, CDR1 MNHEY and CDR2 SVGAGI. The CDR3 sequence is 13 residues long. The ends lost 5 bases at V and 4 bases at J; junction bases unmatched: 3. DNA for the CDR3: TGTGCCAGCAGTGAGACAGGGGCCTATGGCTACACCTTC. Its protein product is CASSETGAYGYTF.

This chain connects TRBV29-1 to TRBJ2-7; D gene uncertain. Deletions cut 4 bases from V and 3 bases from J, with 7 bases between. This CDR3 contains 11 residues. The V gene's germline CDR1 is SQVTM and CDR2 ANQGSEA. CDR3 DNA: TGCAGCGTTGGTAGCAACTACGAGCAGTACTTC. This sequence encodes CSVGSNYEQYF.

The V gene is TRBV6-1, the J gene TRBJ2-1, with no clear D. Germline CDR1 reads MNHNS; CDR2 reads SASEGT. The CDR3 length is 10 residues. The V end was cut by 2 bases, the J end by 11 bases, with 4 bases between. CDR3 DNA: TGTGCCAGCAGTGAATATCAGCAGTTCTTC. This encodes CASSEYQQFF.

This clone was seen just once. J is TRBJ2-7 and V is TRBV6-1; 8 bases are a match to TRBD1. J lost 3 bases, V lost 5 bases, and 6 bases had no gene match. The CDR3 covers 14 residues. The germline V gene has CDR1 MNHNS and CDR2 SASEGT. This chain's CDR3 is CASSQSQGVYEQYF. CDR3 nucleotide sequence: TGTGCCAGCAGTCAGTCACAGGGGGTCTACGAGCAGTACTTC.

This chain uses TRBV19 with TRBJ2-3, with 9 bases lining up with TRBD1. The CDR3 loop spans 15 amino acids. V was pared by 4 bases and J by 4 bases, with 6 bases of the junction left unmatched. CDR1 and CDR2 from the germline V gene are LNHDA and SQIVND (reference sequence). DNA for the CDR3: TGTGCCAGTAGTAAACCGGGACAGGGAGCAGATACGCAGTATTTT. Protein sequence: CASSKPGQGADTQYF. The full variable domain, completed using reference TRBV19 and TRBJ2-3, is DGGITQSPKYLFRKEGQNVTLSCEQNLNHDAMYWYRQDPGQGLRLIYYSQIVNDFQKGDIAEGYSVSREKKESFPLTVTSAQKNPTAFYLCASSKPGQGADTQYFGPGTRLTVL.

This clone has only one observation. The gene calls are TRBV4-3 and TRBJ1-1; TRBD1 matches 8 bases. Germline CDR1 and CDR2: LGHNA and YSLEER. J gave up 4 bases and V 0 bases, and 10 bases lay outside the gene matches. This CDR3 spans 17 amino acids. The CDR3 DNA follows: TGCGCCAGCAGCCAAGATAGGGCGACTCAGGGGGCCACTGAAGCTTTCTTT. Translated: CASSQDRATQGATEAFF.

The chain combines TRBV25-1 with TRBJ1-1; 7 bases align to TRBD1. The length of the CDR3 is 18 residues. The germline CDR1 and CDR2 sequences are MGHDK and SYGVNS. V lost 5 bases and J lost 0; bases outside the gene matches: 15. CDR3 loop: CASSWQGDPGAMNTEAFF. The CDR3, as DNA: TGTGCCAGCAGTTGGCAGGGGGACCCCGGGGCGATGAACACTGAAGCTTTCTTT.